What follows describes a single TCR beta chain. Its target is unknown. Using its own MiXCR run on the reads, TCRdb lists one record per CDR3 protein. The table records around 800,000 distinct CDR3 sequences, around a third of them present only once. CDR3 length: 15 amino acids. CDR1 is SEHNR and CDR2 is FQNEAQ in the germline V gene (reference sequence). The V gene lost 5 bases and the J gene lost 3 bases, with 17 bases spanning the gap. These data are taken from a study of T cell repertoires in cytomegalovirus infection. As for the study in general: The authors relied on CMV epitopes, both recently identified HLA-C-restricted and well-studied HLA-B-restricted. In public TCR beta signatures, there were indications of both CMV infection and matching HLA type. The study, taken as a whole, reports: Dominant in the ex vivo response were TCR beta clonotypes restricted by HLA-C and specific for CMV.

The sequence derives from a human donor in good health (CMV status not recorded). Some clones in this sample may be carry-over from other donors' samples. The sample consisted of cultured CD8+ T cells from PBMCs, taken from culture after CMV antigen stimulation. The J gene is TRBJ2-7, the V gene TRBV7-9; tentatively, D is TRBD1 (6 bases). The CDR3 protein is CASSPINRAGYEQYF. The CDR3 DNA reads as TGTGCCAGCAGCCCGATTAACAGGGCAGGCTACGAGCAGTACTTC. Full variable domain (remainder filled in from reference TRBV7-9 and TRBJ2-7): DTGVSQNPRHKITKRGQNVTFRCDPISEHNRLYWYRQTLGQGPEFLTYFQNEAQLEKSRLLSDRFSAERPKGSFSTLEIQRTEQGDSAMYLCASSPINRAGYEQYFGPGTRLTVT.